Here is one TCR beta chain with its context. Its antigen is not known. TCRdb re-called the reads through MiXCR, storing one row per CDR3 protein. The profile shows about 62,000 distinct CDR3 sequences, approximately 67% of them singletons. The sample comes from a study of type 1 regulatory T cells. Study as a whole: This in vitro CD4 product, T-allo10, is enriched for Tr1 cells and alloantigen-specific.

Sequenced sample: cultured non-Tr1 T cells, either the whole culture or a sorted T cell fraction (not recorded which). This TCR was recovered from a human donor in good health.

The CDR3 reads CSARDSSRGFYNSPLHF. In DNA form, the CDR3 reads TGCAGTGCTAGAGATAGTTCCAGGGGTTTCTATAATTCACCCCTCCACTTT. This chain joins TRBV20-1 and TRBJ1-6; possible D gene TRBD1, 6 bases. V lost 0 bases and J 3 bases, leaving 15 bases between the germline ends. Per germline, CDR1 DFQATT and CDR2 SNEGSKA (reference sequence). This CDR3 spans 17 amino acids.